This T cell receptor beta chain originates from a study of blood T cell repertoires in COVID-19. Generated by immunoSEQ multiplex PCR, the TCRdb table keeps only in-frame clones and is missing some. The sample includes approximately 210,000 clones, 83% of them seen just once. This CDR3 contains 14 residues. The ends lost 6 bases at V and 4 bases at J; junction bases unmatched: 5. CDR1 is LNHDA and CDR2 is SQIVND in the germline V gene (reference sequence). The sequenced sample was peripheral blood. The chain links TRBV19 to TRBJ1-1, with 10 bases identical to TRBD1. This sequence originates from a man between 45 and 60 years old with active or convalescent COVID-19. CDR3 region: CASRPGQGSTEAFF. The CDR3 DNA reads TGTGCCAGTAGACCGGGACAGGGGTCCACTGAAGCTTTCTTT.